These 27 T cell receptor beta chains share one sample of origin, sequenced in a study of T cell responses to AZD1222 COVID-19 vaccine. Repertoires were generated with immunoSEQ multiplex PCR, while TCRdb's copy carries only in-frame clones and drops some. The sample includes 90,000 to 100,000 clones, around 85% of them seen just once. Sequencing used peripheral blood, obtained 28 days after the second AZD1222 dose. The receptor source for this set is an adult who received the AZD1222 COVID-19 vaccine.

The chain couples TRBV19 to TRBJ1-4; unclear D gene. The CDR3 extends over 14 amino acids. The V gene lost 7 bases and the J gene lost 0 bases, with 9 bases spanning the gap. The germline CDR1 and CDR2 sequences are LNHDA and SQIVND (reference sequence). CDR3 DNA sequence: TGTGCCAGTAAGGACCAGGCAACTAATGAAAAACTGTTTTTT. Translating it yields CASKDQATNEKLFF. Variable domain in full (rest from reference TRBV19 and TRBJ1-4): DGGITQSPKYLFRKEGQNVTLSCEQNLNHDAMYWYRQDPGQGLRLIYYSQIVNDFQKGDIAEGYSVSREKKESFPLTVTSAQKNPTAFYLCASKDQATNEKLFFGSGTQLSVL.

V is TRBV4-3 and J is TRBJ2-3; TRBD2 aligns across 11 bases. Germline CDR1 is LGHNA and CDR2 is YSLEER. V dropped 0 bases and J dropped 7; count of bases not matched to a gene: 15. The CDR3 is made up of 19 amino acids. The CDR3 nucleotides read TGCGCCAGCAGCCAAGATTGGGTAGTCGGGACTAGCGGAGTTTATACGCAGTATTTT. This codes for CASSQDWVVGTSGVYTQYF.

J is TRBJ2-1 and V is TRBV2, with TRBD2 matching over 9 bases. V lost 5 bases, J lost 6 bases, and 5 bases stayed unmatched. The CDR3 is 14 residues long. Germline values: CDR1 SNHLY, CDR2 FYNNEI. The CDR3 protein is CASSLSGGANEQFF. The CDR3, as DNA: TGTGCCAGCAGTCTTAGCGGGGGAGCCAATGAGCAGTTCTTC.

V is TRBV2 and J is TRBJ2-5; 13 bases agree with TRBD2. CDR3 size: 15 residues. With 2 bases clipped from V and 5 bases from J, the junction kept 2 bases outside the gene matches. The germline CDR1 and CDR2 sequences are SNHLY and FYNNEI. The CDR3 loop reads CASSEKGLAGETQYF. CDR3 nucleotides: TGTGCCAGCAGTGAAAAGGGACTAGCGGGGGAGACCCAGTACTTC.

This clone was found a few times. The gene calls are TRBV5-6 and TRBJ2-1; 13 bases are a match to TRBD2. The germline gives CDR1 SGHDT, CDR2 YYEEEE. V was pared by 2 bases and J by 2 bases, with 1 base of the junction left unmatched. This CDR3 has 16 residues. In DNA form, the CDR3 reads TGTGCCAGCAGCTTAGGACTAGCGGGGGCCTACAATGAGCAGTTCTTC. This encodes CASSLGLAGAYNEQFF.

The chain is built from TRBV7-9 and TRBJ1-5; a possible D gene is TRBD1 (5 bases). This CDR3 has 12 residues. The germline CDR1 and CDR2 sequences are SEHNR and FQNEAQ (reference sequence). The V end was cut by 3 bases, the J end by 8 bases, with 8 bases between. The CDR3 DNA sequence: TGTGCCAGCAGCTTCGGGGGGGAGCCCCAGCATTTT. Its protein is CASSFGGEPQHF.

The table lists this clone with a count of one. J is TRBJ2-1 and V is TRBV21-1; the table names TRBD2, a call not compared with the DNA. TRBV21-1 is assigned pseudogene status. The CDR3 runs 17 residues. The CDR3 sequence: CASSKDDLAAPYNEQFF. The CDR3 DNA sequence: TGTGCCAGCAGCAAAGACGACCTAGCGGCACCCTACAATGAGCAGTTCTTC.

This clone was recorded only once. The chain is built from TRBV2 and TRBJ1-2, with D perhaps TRBD1 (6 bases). Germline V gene sequence: CDR1 SNHLY, CDR2 FYNNEI. The CDR3 is 13 amino acids. V gave up 8 bases and J gave up 3 bases, with 13 bases separating them. The CDR3 DNA reads TGTGCCAGCCGCCGACCAGGGGACTATGGCTACACCTTC. Its translation is CASRRPGDYGYTF.

This chain uses TRBV5-6 with TRBJ1-5; possible D gene TRBD1, 6 bases. Germline V gene sequence: CDR1 SGHDT, CDR2 YYEEEE. The CDR3 runs to 15 residues. V was pared by 0 bases and J by 3 bases, with 10 bases between. In DNA form, the CDR3 reads TGTGCCAGCAGCTTGGGCCAGGGGAACAATCAGCCCCAGCATTTT. It is translated as CASSLGQGNNQPQHF.

The rearrangement uses TRBV4-3 and TRBJ2-7, with D uncertain. CDR3 length: 13 amino acids. Trimming pared 0 bases from V and 6 bases from J, leaving 9 bases between. The germline CDR1 and CDR2 sequences are LGHNA and YSLEER. The CDR3 region has the DNA TGCGCCAGCAGCCAAGATCGCCAGCCCGAGCAGTACTTC. Translating gives CASSQDRQPEQYF.

This chain uses TRBV28 with TRBJ1-1, with a tentative D call TRBD1 (6 bases). CDR1 and CDR2 (germline): MDHEN, SYDVKM. Trimming removed 2 bases at V and 0 bases at J, with 10 bases between. The CDR3 consists of 15 residues. DNA of the CDR3: TGTGCCAGCAGTTTAGTTGGGACAATGAACACTGAAGCTTTCTTT. Translating gives CASSLVGTMNTEAFF.

This clone has just one count. J is TRBJ2-7 and V is TRBV28; a possible D gene is TRBD2 (6 bases). V was clipped by 6 bases and J by 4 bases, with 16 bases between them. The CDR3 is made up of 14 amino acids. Per the germline V gene, CDR1 is MDHEN and CDR2 is SYDVKM. The CDR3 is CASRYGGSLYEQYF. DNA for the CDR3: TGTGCCAGCAGGTACGGAGGGAGTCTGTACGAGCAGTACTTC.

This clone was observed a few times. The V gene is TRBV6-5, the J gene TRBJ2-7, with TRBD2 as a possible D gene (5 bases). Germline V gene lookup returns CDR1 MNHEY and CDR2 SVGAGI. The CDR3 covers 13 residues. Between the trimmed V and J ends, which lost 7 bases and 1 base, there was a span of 11 bases. The CDR3 region is CASMPSGSYEQYF. The CDR3 DNA is TGTGCCAGCATGCCCAGCGGATCCTACGAGCAGTACTTC.

This chain links TRBV6-5 with TRBJ1-5; a weak D match, TRBD1 (6 bases). The ends were cut back, 0 bases at V and 6 bases at J, with 12 bases in the middle. The CDR3 is made up of 15 amino acids. In germline, CDR1 is MNHEY, CDR2 SVGAGI. In nucleotides, the CDR3 is TGTGCCAGCAGTTACTCCCAGGGGTGGGGTCAGCCCCAGCATTTT. Amino acids: CASSYSQGWGQPQHF.

V and J are TRBV7-3 and TRBJ1-1; D ambiguous. Germline assignment: CDR1 SGHTA and CDR2 FQGTGA. CDR3 length: 15 amino acids. Trimming took off 1 base at V and 1 base at J, with 10 bases between the two ends. The CDR3: CASSLMGRGNTEAFF. CDR3 DNA sequence: TGTGCCAGCAGCTTAATGGGGAGAGGGAACACTGAAGCTTTCTTT.

This clone showed up just once. This sequence joins TRBV7-2 and TRBJ2-7; D possibly corresponds to TRBD1 (9 bases). The CDR3 is 14 residues long. The ends were cut back, 4 bases at V and 7 bases at J, with 17 bases in the middle. Germline CDR1 SGHTA, CDR2 FQGNSA. The CDR3 reads CASSSGTGTREQYF. The CDR3 nucleotides are TGTGCCAGCAGCTCAGGGACAGGGACTAGGGAGCAGTACTTC.

V usage is TRBV21-1 and J usage is TRBJ2-2; TRBD2, the D gene given by the table, was not confirmed from the DNA. TRBV21-1 is labeled a pseudogene. The CDR3 extends over 16 amino acids. CDR3 DNA: TGTGCCAGCAGCAAAGGCGGGGGGACGAACACCGGGGAGCTGTTTTTT. Its translation: CASSKGGGTNTGELFF.

The V gene is TRBV10-1, the J gene TRBJ2-7; D possibly corresponds to TRBD1 (5 bases). Trimming cost V 8 bases and J 2 bases, with 10 bases left between them. The CDR3 sequence is 12 residues long. Germline V CDR1 and CDR2: WNHNN, SYGVQD (reference sequence). The CDR3 here is CASGAGPYEQYF. The CDR3 coding sequence is TGCGCCAGCGGCGCAGGGCCCTACGAGCAGTACTTC.

The V call is TRBV7-2, the J call TRBJ2-5; TRBD2 is a possible D gene (6 bases). The germline CDR1 and CDR2 sequences are SGHTA and FQGNSA. V gave up 1 base and J gave up 2 bases, with 17 bases separating them. This CDR3 spans 17 amino acids. CDR3 residues: CASSLVFGRGGQETQYF. The CDR3 DNA is TGTGCCAGCAGCTTAGTGTTTGGCCGCGGAGGGCAAGAGACCCAGTACTTC.

Only a few counts were recorded for this clone. The genes are TRBV5-1 and TRBJ2-6, with no clear D. The length of the CDR3 is 16 residues. Germline V CDR1 and CDR2: SGHRS, YFSETQ. V was trimmed by 4 bases and J by 1 base, leaving 12 bases between them. The CDR3 sequence is CASSLNVGSGANVLTF. CDR3 nucleotide sequence: TGCGCCAGCAGCCTAAACGTCGGTTCTGGGGCCAACGTCCTGACTTTC.

This clone was counted once. The chain links TRBV5-5 to TRBJ2-7; D gene ambiguous. The CDR3 runs to 14 residues. Trimming removed 2 bases from V and 3 bases from J, with 12 bases in between. The germline V gene encodes CDR1 SGHKS and CDR2 YYEKEE (reference sequence). The CDR3 is CASSFISTGYEQYF. CDR3 coding DNA: TGTGCCAGCAGCTTTATATCTACCGGCTACGAGCAGTACTTC.

The V call is TRBV28, the J call TRBJ1-4; D is possibly TRBD1 (5 bases). In germline, CDR1 is MDHEN, CDR2 SYDVKM. The CDR3 runs to 16 residues. The V end was cut by 6 bases, the J end by 8 bases, with 22 bases between. This CDR3 is CASSPARLRGGEKLFF. CDR3 bases: TGTGCCAGCAGCCCAGCCCGGTTAAGGGGTGGGGAAAAACTGTTTTTT. The variable domain in full, completed from reference TRBV28 and TRBJ1-4, reads DVKVTQSSRYLVKRTGEKVFLECVQDMDHENMFWYRQDPGLGLRLIYFSYDVKMKEKGDIPEGYSVSREKKERFSLILESASTNQTSMYLCASSPARLRGGEKLFFGSGTQLSVL.

Comments on this clone: Other nucleotide sequences in the sample specify the same CDR3. In DNA form, the CDR3 reads TGTGCCAGCAGCTTAGGCCGGACTAGCGGGCCCACCGGGGAGCTGTTTTTT. Translation: CASSLGRTSGPTGELFF. V is TRBV11-3 and J is TRBJ2-2; 11 nucleotides agree with TRBD2. J was trimmed by 4 bases and V by 1 base; bases with no gene match: 5. The CDR3 has 17 residues. CDR1 and CDR2 (germline): SGHNT, YENEEA.

The chain carries TRBV14 and TRBJ2-2; 7 bases map to TRBD1. Trimming took 0 bases from V and 6 from J; bases not matched to a gene: 7. CDR1 is SGHDN, CDR2 FVKESK, per germline. The CDR3 runs to 16 residues. CDR3 amino acids: CASSQEPTGLAGELFF. The CDR3 nucleotides read TGTGCCAGCAGCCAAGAGCCGACAGGGTTGGCCGGGGAGCTGTTTTTT.

CDR3 coding DNA: TGCAGTGCTAGTTCAGGGCCAAGCTCCTACAATGAGCAGTTCTTC. Amino acids: CSASSGPSSYNEQFF. The chain employs TRBV20-1 and TRBJ2-1, with a possible D match to TRBD1 (5 bases). This CDR3 has 15 residues. CDR1 and CDR2 from the germline V gene are DFQATT and SNEGSKA (reference sequence). Trimming cost V 3 bases and J 0 bases, with 12 bases left between them.

The chain uses TRBV6-5 and TRBJ2-7, with 8 nucleotides matching TRBD2. V dropped 5 bases and J dropped 6; count of bases not matched to a gene: 9. Per germline, CDR1 MNHEY and CDR2 SVGAGI. The CDR3 runs 14 residues. In nucleotides, the CDR3 is TGTGCCAGCAGTCCTTCTACCGCGGGGGGCGAGCAGTACTTC. Its translation is CASSPSTAGGEQYF.

V and J are TRBV18 and TRBJ1-1; maybe TRBD1 (5 bases). Trimming left V 4 bases short and J 1 base short, with 13 bases between. The CDR3 runs 15 residues. Germline-derived CDR1 and CDR2 are KGHSH and LQKENI. In nucleotides, the CDR3 is TGTGCCAGCTCACGGGACGGGATTGGGAACACTGAAGCTTTCTTT. This codes for CASSRDGIGNTEAFF.